These 8 T cell receptor beta chains originate from one sample sequenced in a study of control samples from healthy donors and cancer patients. Assay: immunoSEQ multiplex PCR; the TCRdb copy retains only in-frame clones and omits some. The sample includes approximately 88,000 clones, 80% to 95% of them seen just once. Material for sequencing was blood. These receptors originate from a woman aged 25 to 39 in good health.

There are a few counts of this clone. This chain uses TRBV9 with TRBJ2-1, with D possibly matching TRBD2 (6 bases). CDR3 length equals 14 residues. Germline V lookup: CDR1 SGDLS, CDR2 YYNGEE. V was clipped by 2 bases and J by 7 bases, with 13 bases between them. The CDR3 region has the DNA TGTGCCAGCAGCGTCAGGACTAACTCAAATGAGCAGTTCTTC. This gives the protein CASSVRTNSNEQFF.

The chain employs TRBV3-1 (or the pseudogene TRBV3-2) and TRBJ1-1; TRBD1 agrees at 8 bases. The junction had 5 bases not matched to a gene; V was cut back by 4 bases and J by 1 base. The CDR3 sequence is 15 residues long. CDR1 and CDR2 from the germline V gene are LGHDT and YNNKEL (reference sequence). CDR3 amino acids: CASSPQDRANTEAFF. Here the CDR3 DNA reads TGTGCCAGCAGCCCCCAGGACAGGGCGAACACTGAAGCTTTCTTT.

The chain links TRBV2 to TRBJ2-7; weak D call: TRBD1 (6 bases). Germline CDR1 is SNHLY and CDR2 is FYNNEI. The CDR3 covers 13 residues. Trimming pared 6 bases from V and 5 bases from J, leaving 14 bases between. In DNA, the CDR3 is TGTGCCAGCAGCCAAATACAGGGTAACGAGCAGTACTTC. It encodes CASSQIQGNEQYF.

This sequence joins TRBV7-9 and TRBJ1-1, with D possibly being TRBD1 (6 bases). V shed 2 bases and J shed 0 bases, with 16 bases lying between them. The germline V gene has CDR1 SEHNR and CDR2 FQNEAQ (reference sequence). The CDR3 is 17 residues long. CDR3 sequence reads: CASSLPYGTQLNTEAFF. The CDR3 DNA reads TGTGCCAGCAGCTTACCCTATGGGACACAGCTGAACACTGAAGCTTTCTTT. Full variable domain (outside the CDR3, taken from reference TRBV7-9 and TRBJ1-1): DTGVSQNPRHKITKRGQNVTFRCDPISEHNRLYWYRQTLGQGPEFLTYFQNEAQLEKSRLLSDRFSAERPKGSFSTLEIQRTEQGDSAMYLCASSLPYGTQLNTEAFFGQGTRLTVV.

The chain employs TRBV6-4 and TRBJ2-1; 8 bases align to TRBD2. J lost 3 bases, V lost 3 bases, and 4 bases had no gene match. The germline V gene has CDR1 MRHNA and CDR2 SNTAGT. This CDR3 is built from 15 residues. The CDR3 DNA sequence: TGTGCCAGCAGTGAGCAGCGGGGGAACTACAATGAGCAGTTCTTC. Translation gives CASSEQRGNYNEQFF.

V gene TRBV27 combines with J gene TRBJ1-1; possible D gene TRBD1, 6 bases. Germline CDR1 reads MNHEY; CDR2 reads SMNVEV (reference sequence). Trimming removed 7 bases at V and 7 bases at J, with 19 bases between. This CDR3 has 14 residues. The CDR3 nucleotides are TGTGCCAGCAAGAGAATGGACAGAACAGTTGAAGCTTTCTTT. Translated: CASKRMDRTVEAFF.

The gene calls are TRBV10-2 and TRBJ1-4; 10 bases map to TRBD1. The germline V gene has CDR1 WSHSY and CDR2 SAAADI. After removal of 6 bases from V and 8 bases from J, the junction contained 0 bases not matched to a gene. The CDR3 is 12 residues long. As DNA, the CDR3 is TGCGCCAGCAGGACAGGGGGCGAAAAACTGTTTTTT. This gives the protein CASRTGGEKLFF.

This chain joins TRBV19 and TRBJ1-1, with TRBD1 matching 8 bases. Germline CDR1 reads LNHDA; CDR2 reads SQIVND (reference sequence). The length of the CDR3 is 14 residues. Trimming at V came to 4 bases and at J to 3 bases, leaving 4 bases not matched to a gene. CDR3 coding DNA: TGTGCCAGTAGTACTCCAGGGGGCCACACTGAAGCTTTCTTT. This gives the protein CASSTPGGHTEAFF.